This TCR beta chain was observed in a study of PD-L1 blockade in urothelial cancer. Study background: Atezolizumab 1,200 mg was given intravenously every 3 weeks, starting 2014. Blood-derived samples held a median approximately 140,000 T cells. Study conclusions and caveats: Patients with durable benefit had greater blood expansion of tumor-associated TCR clones 3 weeks into treatment.

Time point meaning: pretreatment peripheral blood. Patients each gave 1 to 8 samples, pretreatment and on-treatment. Trimming stripped 2 bases from V and 4 bases from J, with 10 bases between. The CDR3 loop spans 13 amino acids. CDR1 is SGHTS and CDR2 is YDEGEE in the germline V gene. Of note for this clone: Its antigen is not known.

The table came from immunoSEQ multiplex PCR; TCRdb's copy has only in-frame clones and leaves some out. The profile shows tens of thousands of clones, more than 75% of them singletons. Sequenced here: PBMCs, sampled around atezolizumab (anti-PD-L1) treatment. J is TRBJ2-7 and V is TRBV5-8; D is perhaps TRBD1 (6 bases). The TCR originated in a man in his fifties or sixties with urothelial cancer. The DNA for the CDR3 is TGTGCCAGCAGCTTCGGGACAATTTACGAGCAGTACTTC. As protein: CASSFGTIYEQYF. Based on the CDR3 plus reference TRBV5-8 and TRBJ2-7, the full variable domain is EAGVTQSPTHLIKTRGQQATLRCSPISGHTSVYWYQQALGLGLQFLLWYDEGEERNRGNFPPRFSGRQFPNYSSELNVNALELEDSALYLCASSFGTIYEQYFGPGTRLTVT.